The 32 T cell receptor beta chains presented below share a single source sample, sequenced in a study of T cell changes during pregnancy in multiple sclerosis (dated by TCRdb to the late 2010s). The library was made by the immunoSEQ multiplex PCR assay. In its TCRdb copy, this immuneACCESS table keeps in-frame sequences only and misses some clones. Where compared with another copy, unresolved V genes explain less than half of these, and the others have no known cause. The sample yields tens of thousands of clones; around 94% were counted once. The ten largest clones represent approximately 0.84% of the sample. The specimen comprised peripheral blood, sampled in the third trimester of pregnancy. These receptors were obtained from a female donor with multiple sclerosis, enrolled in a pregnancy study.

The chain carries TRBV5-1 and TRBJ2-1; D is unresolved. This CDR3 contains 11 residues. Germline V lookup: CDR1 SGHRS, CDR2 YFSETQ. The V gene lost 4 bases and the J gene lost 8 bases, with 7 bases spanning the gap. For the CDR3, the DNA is TGCGCCAGCAGCGAAGCCGATGAGCAGTTCTTC. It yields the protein CASSEADEQFF.

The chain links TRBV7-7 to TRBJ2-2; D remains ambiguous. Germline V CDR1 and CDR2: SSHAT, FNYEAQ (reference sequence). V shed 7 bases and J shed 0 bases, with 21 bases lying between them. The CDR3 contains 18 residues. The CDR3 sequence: CASNPLGRAISNTGELFF. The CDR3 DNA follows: TGTGCCAGCAACCCCCTAGGTCGCGCCATATCGAACACCGGGGAGCTGTTTTTT.

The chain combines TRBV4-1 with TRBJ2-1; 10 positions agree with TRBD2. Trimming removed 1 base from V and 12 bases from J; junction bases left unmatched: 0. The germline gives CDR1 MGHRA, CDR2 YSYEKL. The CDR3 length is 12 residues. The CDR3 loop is CASSQVAGGQFF. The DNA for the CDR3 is TGCGCCAGCAGCCAAGTAGCGGGAGGGCAGTTCTTC.

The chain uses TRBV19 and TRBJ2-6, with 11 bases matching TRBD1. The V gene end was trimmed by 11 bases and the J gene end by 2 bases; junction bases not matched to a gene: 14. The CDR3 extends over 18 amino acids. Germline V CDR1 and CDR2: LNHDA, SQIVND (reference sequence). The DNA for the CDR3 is TGTGCCTCAAGGGGGCGGACAGGGGGCGCGGCTGGGGCCAACGTCCTGACTTTC. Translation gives CASRGRTGGAAGANVLTF.

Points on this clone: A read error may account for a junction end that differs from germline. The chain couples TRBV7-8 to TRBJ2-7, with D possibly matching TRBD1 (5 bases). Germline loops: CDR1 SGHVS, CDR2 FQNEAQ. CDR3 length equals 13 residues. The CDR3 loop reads CASSLVRLTGAHF. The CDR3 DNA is TGTGCCAGCAGCTTAGTGAGGCTAACAGGCGCGCACTTC.

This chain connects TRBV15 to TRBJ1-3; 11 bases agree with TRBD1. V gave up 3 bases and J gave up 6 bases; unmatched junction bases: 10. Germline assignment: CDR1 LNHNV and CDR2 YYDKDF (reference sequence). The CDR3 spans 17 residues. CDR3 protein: CATSRGGTGGFENTIYF. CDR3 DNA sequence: TGTGCCACCAGCAGGGGCGGGACAGGGGGTTTCGAAAACACCATATATTTT.

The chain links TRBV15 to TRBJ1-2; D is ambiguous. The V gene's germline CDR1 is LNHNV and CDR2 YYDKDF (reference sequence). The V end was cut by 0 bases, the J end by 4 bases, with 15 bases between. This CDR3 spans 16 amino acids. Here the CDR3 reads CATSRDYNTQVYGYTF. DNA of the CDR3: TGTGCCACCAGCAGAGATTATAACACCCAAGTCTATGGCTACACCTTC.

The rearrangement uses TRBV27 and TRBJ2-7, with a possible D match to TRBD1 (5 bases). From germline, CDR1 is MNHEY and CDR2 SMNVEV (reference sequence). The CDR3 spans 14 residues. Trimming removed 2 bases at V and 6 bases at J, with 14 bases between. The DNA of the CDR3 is TGTGCCAGCAGTTTACGGCAAGTTCAGGGCGAGCAGTACTTC. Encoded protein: CASSLRQVQGEQYF.

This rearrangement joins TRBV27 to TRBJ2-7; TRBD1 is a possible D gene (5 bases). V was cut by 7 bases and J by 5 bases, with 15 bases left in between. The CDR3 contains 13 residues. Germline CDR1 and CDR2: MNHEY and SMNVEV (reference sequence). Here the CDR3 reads CASTLAGSNEQYF. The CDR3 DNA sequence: TGTGCCAGCACCCTGGCAGGGTCCAACGAGCAGTACTTC.

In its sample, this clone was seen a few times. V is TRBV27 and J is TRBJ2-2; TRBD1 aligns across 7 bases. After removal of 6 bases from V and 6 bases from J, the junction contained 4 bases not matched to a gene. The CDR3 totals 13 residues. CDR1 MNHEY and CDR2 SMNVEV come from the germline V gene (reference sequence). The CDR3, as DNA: TGTGCCAGCAGCCTACAGGGGCCCGGGGAGCTGTTTTTT. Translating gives CASSLQGPGELFF.

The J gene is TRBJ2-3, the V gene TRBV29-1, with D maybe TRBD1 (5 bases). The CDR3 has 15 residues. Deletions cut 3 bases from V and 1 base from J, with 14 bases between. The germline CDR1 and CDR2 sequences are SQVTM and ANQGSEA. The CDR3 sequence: CSVEGRGGGTDTQYF. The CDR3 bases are TGCAGCGTTGAGGGAAGGGGTGGTGGCACAGATACGCAGTATTTT.

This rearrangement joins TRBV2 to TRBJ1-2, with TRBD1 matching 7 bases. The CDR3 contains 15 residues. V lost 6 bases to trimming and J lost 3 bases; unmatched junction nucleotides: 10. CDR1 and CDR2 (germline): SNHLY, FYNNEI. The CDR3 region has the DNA TGTGCCAGCAGGGTAGGGGGCCGGCGGGACTATGGCTACACCTTC. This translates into CASRVGGRRDYGYTF.

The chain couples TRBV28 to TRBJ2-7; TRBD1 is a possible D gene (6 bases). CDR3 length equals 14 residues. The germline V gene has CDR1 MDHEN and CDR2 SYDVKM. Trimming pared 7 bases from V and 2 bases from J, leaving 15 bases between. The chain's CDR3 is CASMEGTNPYEQYF. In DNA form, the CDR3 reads TGTGCCAGCATGGAAGGGACAAATCCCTACGAGCAGTACTTC.

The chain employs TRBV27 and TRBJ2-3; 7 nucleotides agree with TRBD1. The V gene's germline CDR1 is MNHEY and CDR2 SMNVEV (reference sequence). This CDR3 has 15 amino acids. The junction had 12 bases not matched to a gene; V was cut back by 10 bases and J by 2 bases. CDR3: CATSQRQGVTDTQYF. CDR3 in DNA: TGTGCCACCAGCCAGAGACAGGGAGTCACAGATACGCAGTATTTT.

In DNA, the CDR3 is TGTGCCAGCAGCTTAGGCTTGGCGGGCGACACCATGAACACTGAAGCTTTCTTT. Encoded protein: CASSLGLAGDTMNTEAFF. The genes are TRBV13 and TRBJ1-1; D is unresolved. Trimming left V 0 bases short and J 0 bases short, with 17 bases between. Germline assignment: CDR1 PRHDT and CDR2 FYEKMQ (reference sequence). CDR3 size: 18 residues.

Here the CDR3 DNA reads TGTGCCAGTAGTAAACGGGACAGAAACTACGAGCAGTACTTC. Its translation: CASSKRDRNYEQYF. This chain joins TRBV19 and TRBJ2-7, with TRBD1 matching 7 bases. Per germline, CDR1 LNHDA and CDR2 SQIVND (reference sequence). The junction had 6 bases not matched to a gene; V was cut back by 4 bases and J by 3 bases. The CDR3 runs to 14 residues.

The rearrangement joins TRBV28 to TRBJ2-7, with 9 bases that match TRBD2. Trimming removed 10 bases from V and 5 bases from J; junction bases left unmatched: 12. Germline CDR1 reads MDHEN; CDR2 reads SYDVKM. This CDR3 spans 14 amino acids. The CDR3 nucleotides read TGTGCCATCTCCGGGGGACTAGCTGCCCACGAGCAGTACTTC. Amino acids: CAISGGLAAHEQYF.

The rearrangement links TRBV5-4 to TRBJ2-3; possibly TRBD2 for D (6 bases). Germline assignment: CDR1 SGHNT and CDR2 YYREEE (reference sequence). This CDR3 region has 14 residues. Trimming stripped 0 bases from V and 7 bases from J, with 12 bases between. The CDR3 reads CASSLATGANTQYF. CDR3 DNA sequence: TGTGCCAGCAGCTTGGCCACGGGAGCGAATACGCAGTATTTT. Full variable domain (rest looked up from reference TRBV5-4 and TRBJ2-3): ETGVTQSPTHLIKTRGQQVTLRCSSQSGHNTVSWYQQALGQGPQFIFQYYREEENGRGNFPPRFSGLQFPNYSSELNVNALELDDSALYLCASSLATGANTQYFGPGTRLTVL.

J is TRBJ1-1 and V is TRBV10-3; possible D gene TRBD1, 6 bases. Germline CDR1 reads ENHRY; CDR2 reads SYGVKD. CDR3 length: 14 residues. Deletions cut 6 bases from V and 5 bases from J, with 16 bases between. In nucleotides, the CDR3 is TGTGCCATCAGCCCTCAGGGGACGCGAACTGAAGCTTTCTTT. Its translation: CAISPQGTRTEAFF.

CDR3 residues: CASNSVRVIRYEQYF. CDR3 sequence (DNA): TGTGCCAGCAATTCGGTTAGAGTAATTCGGTACGAGCAGTACTTC. The chain recombines TRBV7-2 with TRBJ2-7; D gene uncertain. This CDR3 is built from 15 residues. Trimming removed 7 bases at V and 4 bases at J, with 20 bases between. Germline V gene lookup returns CDR1 SGHTA and CDR2 FQGNSA.

The CDR3 region has the DNA TGTGCCAGCAGTCCACGACAGGGGACCTTCGCCAAAAACATTCAGTACTTC. Translating it yields CASSPRQGTFAKNIQYF. The rearrangement joins TRBV27 to TRBJ2-4; 8 nucleotides agree with TRBD1. CDR3 length: 17 residues. CDR1 is MNHEY, CDR2 SMNVEV, per germline (reference sequence). With V trimmed by 5 bases and J by 1 base, 10 bases remained unmatched.

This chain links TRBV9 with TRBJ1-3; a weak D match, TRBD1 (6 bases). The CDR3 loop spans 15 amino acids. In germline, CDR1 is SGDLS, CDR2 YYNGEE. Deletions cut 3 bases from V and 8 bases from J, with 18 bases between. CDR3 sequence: CASSGQDISGDTIYF. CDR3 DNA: TGTGCCAGCAGCGGACAGGATATCAGCGGGGACACCATATATTTT.

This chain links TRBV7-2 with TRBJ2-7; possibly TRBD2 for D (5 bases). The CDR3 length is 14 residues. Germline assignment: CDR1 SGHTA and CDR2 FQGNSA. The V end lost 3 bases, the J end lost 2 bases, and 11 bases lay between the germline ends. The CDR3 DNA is TGTGCCAGCAGCTTCGGTCTAGCTCCCTACGAGCAGTACTTC. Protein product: CASSFGLAPYEQYF.

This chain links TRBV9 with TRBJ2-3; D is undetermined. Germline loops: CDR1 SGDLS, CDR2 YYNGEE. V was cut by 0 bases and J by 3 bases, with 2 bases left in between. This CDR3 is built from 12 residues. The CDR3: CASSVATDTQYF. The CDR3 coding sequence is TGTGCCAGCAGCGTAGCTACAGATACGCAGTATTTT.

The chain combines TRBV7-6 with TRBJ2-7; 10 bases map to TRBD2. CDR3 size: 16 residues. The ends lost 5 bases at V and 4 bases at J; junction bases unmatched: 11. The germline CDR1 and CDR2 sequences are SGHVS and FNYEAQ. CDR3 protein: CASSPGSASGRYEQYF. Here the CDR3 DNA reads TGTGCCAGCAGCCCGGGCTCGGCTAGCGGGAGATACGAGCAGTACTTC.

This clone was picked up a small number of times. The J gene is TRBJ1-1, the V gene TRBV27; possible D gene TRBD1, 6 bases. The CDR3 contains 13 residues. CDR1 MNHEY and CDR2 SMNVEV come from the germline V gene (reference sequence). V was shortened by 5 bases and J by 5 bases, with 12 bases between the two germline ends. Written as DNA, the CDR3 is TGTGCCAGCAGTCCAGGGGTTTGGACTGAAGCTTTCTTT. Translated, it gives CASSPGVWTEAFF.

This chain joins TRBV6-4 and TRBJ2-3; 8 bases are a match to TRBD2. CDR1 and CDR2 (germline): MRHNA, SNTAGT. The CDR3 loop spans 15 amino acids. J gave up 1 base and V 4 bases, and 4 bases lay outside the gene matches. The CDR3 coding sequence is TGTGCCAGCAGTGGGAAAGCGGGAGGCACAGATACGCAGTATTTT. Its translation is CASSGKAGGTDTQYF.

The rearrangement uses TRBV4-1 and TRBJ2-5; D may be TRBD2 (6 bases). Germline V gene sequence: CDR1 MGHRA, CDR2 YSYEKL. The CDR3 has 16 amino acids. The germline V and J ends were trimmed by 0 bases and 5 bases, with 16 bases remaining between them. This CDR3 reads CASSQDHGGSRETQYF. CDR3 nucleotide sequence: TGCGCCAGCAGCCAAGATCATGGGGGGTCTAGGGAGACCCAGTACTTC.

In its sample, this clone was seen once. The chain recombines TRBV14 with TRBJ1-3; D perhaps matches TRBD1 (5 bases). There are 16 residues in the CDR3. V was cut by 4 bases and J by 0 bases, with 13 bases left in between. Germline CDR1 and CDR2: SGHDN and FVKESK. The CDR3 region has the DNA TGTGCCAGCAGCCCCCGACAGCGCAGCTCTGGAAACACCATATATTTT. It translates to CASSPRQRSSGNTIYF.

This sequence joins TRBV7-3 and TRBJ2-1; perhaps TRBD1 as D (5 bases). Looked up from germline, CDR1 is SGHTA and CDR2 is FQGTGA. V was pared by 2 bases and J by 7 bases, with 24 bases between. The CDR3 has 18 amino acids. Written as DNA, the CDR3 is TGTGCCAGCAGCTTATTTTTTAATGGGGCAACGCAAAAAAATGAGCAGTTCTTC. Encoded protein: CASSLFFNGATQKNEQFF.

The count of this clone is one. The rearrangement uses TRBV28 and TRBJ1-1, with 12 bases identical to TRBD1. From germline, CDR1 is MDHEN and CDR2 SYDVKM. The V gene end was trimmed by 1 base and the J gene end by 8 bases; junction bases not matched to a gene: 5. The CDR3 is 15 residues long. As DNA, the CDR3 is TGTGCCAGCAGTTTATACGGGACAGGGGGCTTAGAAGCTTTCTTT. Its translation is CASSLYGTGGLEAFF. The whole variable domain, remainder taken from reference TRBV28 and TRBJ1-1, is DVKVTQSSRYLVKRTGEKVFLECVQDMDHENMFWYRQDPGLGLRLIYFSYDVKMKEKGDIPEGYSVSREKKERFSLILESASTNQTSMYLCASSLYGTGGLEAFFGQGTRLTVV.

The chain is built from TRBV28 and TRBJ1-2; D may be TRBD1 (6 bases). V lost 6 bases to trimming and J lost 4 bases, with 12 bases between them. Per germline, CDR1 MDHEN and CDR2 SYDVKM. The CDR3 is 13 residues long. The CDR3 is CASRRVGGYGYTF. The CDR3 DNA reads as TGTGCCAGCAGGCGCGTAGGGGGCTATGGCTACACCTTC.